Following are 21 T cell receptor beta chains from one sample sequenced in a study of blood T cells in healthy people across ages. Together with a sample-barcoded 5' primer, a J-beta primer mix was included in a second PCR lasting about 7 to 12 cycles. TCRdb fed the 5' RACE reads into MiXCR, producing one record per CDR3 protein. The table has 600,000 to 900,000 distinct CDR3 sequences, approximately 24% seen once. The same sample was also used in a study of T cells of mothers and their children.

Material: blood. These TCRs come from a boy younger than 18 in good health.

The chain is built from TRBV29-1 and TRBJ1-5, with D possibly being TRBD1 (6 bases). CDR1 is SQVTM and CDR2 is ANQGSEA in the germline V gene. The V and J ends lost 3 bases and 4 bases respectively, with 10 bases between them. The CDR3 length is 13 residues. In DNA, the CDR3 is TGCAGCGTTGACACAGGGAGGAATCAGCCCCAGCATTTT. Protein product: CSVDTGRNQPQHF.

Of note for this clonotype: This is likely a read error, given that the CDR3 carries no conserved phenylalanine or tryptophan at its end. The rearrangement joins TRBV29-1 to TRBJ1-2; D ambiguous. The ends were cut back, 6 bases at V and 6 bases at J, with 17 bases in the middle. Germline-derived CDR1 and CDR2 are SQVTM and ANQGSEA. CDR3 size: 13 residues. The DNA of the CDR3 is TGCAGCGTCTACCGGGTCCCATGGGATGGCTACACCTAC. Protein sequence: CSVYRVPWDGYTY.

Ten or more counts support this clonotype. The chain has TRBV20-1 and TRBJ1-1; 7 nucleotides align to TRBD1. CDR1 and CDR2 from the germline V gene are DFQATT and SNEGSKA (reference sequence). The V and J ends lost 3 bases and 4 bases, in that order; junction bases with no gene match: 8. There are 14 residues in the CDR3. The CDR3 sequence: CSARSDRWGTEAFF. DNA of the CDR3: TGCAGTGCTAGGTCGGACAGGTGGGGCACTGAAGCTTTCTTT.

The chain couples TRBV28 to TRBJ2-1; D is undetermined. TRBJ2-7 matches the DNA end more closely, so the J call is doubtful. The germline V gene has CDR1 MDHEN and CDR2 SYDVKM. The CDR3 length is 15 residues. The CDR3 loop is CASSFQALRSYEQYF. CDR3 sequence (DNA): TGTGCCAGCAGTTTTCAGGCGCTTCGCTCCTACGAGCAGTACTTC.

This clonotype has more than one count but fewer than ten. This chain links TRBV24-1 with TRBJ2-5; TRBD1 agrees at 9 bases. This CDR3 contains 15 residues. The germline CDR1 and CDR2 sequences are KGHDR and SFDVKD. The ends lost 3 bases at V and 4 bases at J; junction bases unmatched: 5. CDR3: CATSDDRGSGETQYF. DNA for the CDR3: TGTGCCACCAGTGATGACAGGGGGTCCGGAGAGACCCAGTACTTC.

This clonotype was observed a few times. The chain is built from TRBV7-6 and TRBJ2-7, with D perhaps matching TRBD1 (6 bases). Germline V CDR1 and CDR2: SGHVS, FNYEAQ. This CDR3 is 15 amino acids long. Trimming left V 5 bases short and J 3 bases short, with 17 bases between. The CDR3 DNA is TGTGCCAGCAGCCGTAGACAGGATGCGATCTACGAGCAGTACTTC. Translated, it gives CASSRRQDAIYEQYF.

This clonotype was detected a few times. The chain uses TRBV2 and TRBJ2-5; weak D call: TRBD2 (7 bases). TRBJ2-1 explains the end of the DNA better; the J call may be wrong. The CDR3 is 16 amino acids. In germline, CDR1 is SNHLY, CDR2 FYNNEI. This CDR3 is CASRSGRGAEYNEQFF. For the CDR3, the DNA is TGTGCCAGCAGATCCGGTCGGGGGGCAGAGTACAATGAGCAGTTCTTC.

The CDR3 here is CASSLLGQGSYNEQFF. The CDR3 bases are TGTGCCAGCAGCCTCCTGGGACAGGGCTCCTACAATGAGCAGTTCTTC. This chain links TRBV3-1 with TRBJ2-1; 9 bases match TRBD1. V was clipped by 4 bases and J by 0 bases; unmatched bases: 4. The CDR3 extends over 16 amino acids. Germline CDR1 reads LGHDT; CDR2 reads YNNKEL (reference sequence).

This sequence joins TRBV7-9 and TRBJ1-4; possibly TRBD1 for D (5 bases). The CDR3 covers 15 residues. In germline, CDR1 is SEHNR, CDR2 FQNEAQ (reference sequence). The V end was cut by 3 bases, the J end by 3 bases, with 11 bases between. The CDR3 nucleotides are TGTGCCAGCAGCTTTCGACAGACTTCTAATGAAAAACTGTTTTTT. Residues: CASSFRQTSNEKLFF.

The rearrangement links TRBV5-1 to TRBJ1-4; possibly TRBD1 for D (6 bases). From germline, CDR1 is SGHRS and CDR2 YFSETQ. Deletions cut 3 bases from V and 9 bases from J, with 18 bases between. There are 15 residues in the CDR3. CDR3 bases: TGCGCCAGCAGCTCAACCGGGACAAGAGACAAAAAACTGTTTTTT. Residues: CASSSTGTRDKKLFF.

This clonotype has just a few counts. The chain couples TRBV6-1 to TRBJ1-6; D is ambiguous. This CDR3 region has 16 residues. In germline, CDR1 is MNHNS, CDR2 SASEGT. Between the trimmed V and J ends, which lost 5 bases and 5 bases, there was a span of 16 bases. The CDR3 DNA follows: TGTGCCAGCAGTCGAAGCTCGGCCCCCGATAATTCACCCCTCCACTTT. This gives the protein CASSRSSAPDNSPLHF.

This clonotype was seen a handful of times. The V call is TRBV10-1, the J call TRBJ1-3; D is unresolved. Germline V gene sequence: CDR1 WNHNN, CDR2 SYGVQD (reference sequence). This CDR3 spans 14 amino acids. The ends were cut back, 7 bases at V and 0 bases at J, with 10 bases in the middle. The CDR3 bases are TGCGCCAGCACCCCCGGGAACTCTGGAAACACCATATATTTT. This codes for CASTPGNSGNTIYF.

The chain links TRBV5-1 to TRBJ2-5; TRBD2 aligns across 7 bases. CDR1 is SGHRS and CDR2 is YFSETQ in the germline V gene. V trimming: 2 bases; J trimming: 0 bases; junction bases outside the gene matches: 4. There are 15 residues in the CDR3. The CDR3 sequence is CASSFLGTNQETQYF. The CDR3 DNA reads TGCGCCAGCAGCTTCTTGGGGACTAACCAAGAGACCCAGTACTTC.

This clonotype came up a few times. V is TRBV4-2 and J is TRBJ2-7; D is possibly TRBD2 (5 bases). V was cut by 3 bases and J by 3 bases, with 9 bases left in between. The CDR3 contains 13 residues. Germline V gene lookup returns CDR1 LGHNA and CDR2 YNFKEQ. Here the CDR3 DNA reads TGTGCCAGCAGCCACCCGAGGGACTACGAGCAGTACTTC. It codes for CASSHPRDYEQYF.

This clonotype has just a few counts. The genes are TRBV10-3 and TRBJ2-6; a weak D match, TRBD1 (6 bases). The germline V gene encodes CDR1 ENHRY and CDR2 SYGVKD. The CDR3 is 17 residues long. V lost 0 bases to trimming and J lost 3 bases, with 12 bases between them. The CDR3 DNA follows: TGTGCCATCAGTGAGTCTGGGGGCGCATTTGGGGCCAACGTCCTGACTTTC. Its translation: CAISESGGAFGANVLTF.

DNA for the CDR3: TGTGCCAGCACTGAAAAGAGGGCGGACTTCACAGATACGCAGTATTTT. This translates into CASTEKRADFTDTQYF. V and J are TRBV6-2 or TRBV6-3 and TRBJ2-3, with D possibly TRBD2 on 5 matching bases. The CDR3 extends over 16 amino acids. In germline, CDR1 is MNHEY, CDR2 SVGEGT. V was trimmed by 7 bases and J by 2 bases, leaving 19 bases between them.

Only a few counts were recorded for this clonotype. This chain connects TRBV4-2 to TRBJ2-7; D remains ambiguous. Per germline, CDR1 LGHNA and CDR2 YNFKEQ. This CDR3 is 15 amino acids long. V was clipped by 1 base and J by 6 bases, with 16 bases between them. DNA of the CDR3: TGTGCCAGCAGCCAAGGACCGGCGGAAGGAGTCGAGCAGTACTTC. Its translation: CASSQGPAEGVEQYF.

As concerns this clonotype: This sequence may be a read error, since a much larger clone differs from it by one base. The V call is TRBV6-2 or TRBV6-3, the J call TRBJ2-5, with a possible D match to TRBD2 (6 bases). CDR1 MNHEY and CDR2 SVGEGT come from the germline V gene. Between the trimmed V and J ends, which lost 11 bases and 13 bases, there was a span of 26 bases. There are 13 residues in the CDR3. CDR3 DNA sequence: TGTGCCGCGACACCTAGCGCATCCTACGAGCGGTACTTC. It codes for CAATPSASYERYF.

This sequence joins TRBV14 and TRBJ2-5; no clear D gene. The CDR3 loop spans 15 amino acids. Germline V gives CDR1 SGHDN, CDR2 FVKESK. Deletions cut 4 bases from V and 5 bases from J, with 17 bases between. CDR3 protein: CASSLMGNNVETQYF. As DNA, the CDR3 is TGTGCCAGCAGCCTGATGGGTAATAATGTGGAGACCCAGTACTTC.

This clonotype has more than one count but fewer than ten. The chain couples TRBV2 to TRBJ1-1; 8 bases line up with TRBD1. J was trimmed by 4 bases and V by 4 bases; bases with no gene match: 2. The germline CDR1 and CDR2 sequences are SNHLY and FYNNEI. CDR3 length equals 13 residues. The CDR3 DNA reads TGTGCCAGCAGTGGGACAGGGATCACTGAAGCTTTCTTT. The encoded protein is CASSGTGITEAFF.

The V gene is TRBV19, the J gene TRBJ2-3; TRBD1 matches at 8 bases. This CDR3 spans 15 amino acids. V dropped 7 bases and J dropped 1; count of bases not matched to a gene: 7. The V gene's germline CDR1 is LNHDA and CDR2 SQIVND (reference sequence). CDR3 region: CASKPSDRGTDTQYF. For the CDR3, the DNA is TGTGCCAGTAAACCCTCGGACAGGGGCACAGATACGCAGTATTTT.